A selection of T cell receptor beta chains follows, all from one sample in a study of T cells in Graves' hyperthyroidism and ophthalmopathy. In TCRdb, the multiplex PCR reads were re-called with MiXCR into one record per CDR3 protein. The table shows under 700,000 distinct CDR3 sequences, with around 15% occurring only once. Sequencing was done on a sample of blood. The receptors here all came from a woman in her late teens or twenties with Graves' hyperthyroidism. CDR3s include the opening cysteine and the closing phenylalanine or tryptophan. The order of the fields is V gene, clone size, D gene, J gene, CDR3 DNA, CDR3 protein. The D gene is left open where the match is weak. Clone size, where shown, is once, few, many, or a class for clones that have expanded.

>TRBV24-1|few|TRBD2|TRBJ2-3
TGTGCCACCGCGACTAGCGGAAGGCGCACAGATACGCAGTATTTT
CATATSGRRTDTQYF
>TRBV27|many|TRBD1|TRBJ1-1
TGTGCCAGCAGGCCTCGACAGGGGAAGGGGAACACTGAAGCTTTCTTT
CASRPRQGKGNTEAFF
>TRBV6-1|few|-|TRBJ1-1
TGTGCCAGCAGTCCCCTCGGGGGGGGACGATGGACTGAAGCTTTCTTT
CASSPLGGGRWTEAFF
>TRBV10-3|-|TRBD2|TRBJ2-5
TGTGCCATCAGTGGGGCTAGCGGCCAAGAGACCCAGTACTTC
CAISGASGQETQYF
>TRBV27|few|-|TRBJ2-7
TGTGCCAGCGGCAGTCTCGAGCAGTACTTC
CASGSLEQYF
>TRBV12-3/TRBV12-4|-|-|TRBJ1-1
TGTGCCAGCAGTTACCACAGTCAATTGAACACTGAAGCTTTCTTT
CASSYHSQLNTEAFF
>TRBV7-3|few|-|TRBJ2-1
TGTGCCAGCAGCTTGACCCCCAATGAGCAGTTCTTC
CASSLTPNEQFF
>TRBV11-3|-|TRBD1|TRBJ2-7
TGTGCCAGCAGCTCGCCGGGACAGTTTTCTGGGGTACCCTACGAGCAGTACTTC
CASSSPGQFSGVPYEQYF
>TRBV20-1|-|TRBD1|TRBJ1-2
TGCAGTGCTAGAGGACAGGGAGACTATGGCTACACCTTC
CSARGQGDYGYTF
>TRBV5-5|many|TRBD2|TRBJ2-3
TGTGCCAGCAGAAGTGGACTAGCGGGGGGCCCGACGCAGTATTTT
CASRSGLAGGPTQYF
>TRBV11-2|many|-|TRBJ2-1
TGTGCCAGCAGCGACTTAACCCGGTTCAATGAGCAGTTCTTC
CASSDLTRFNEQFF
>TRBV5-1|-|-|TRBJ1-1
TGCGCCAGCAGCTTGGTGTCAGGGGTCACTGAAGCTTTCTTT
CASSLVSGVTEAFF
>TRBV6-4|many|TRBD1|TRBJ2-3
TGTGCCAGCAGTGGAACCGGGACAGGGGGTTCAGATACGCAGTATTTT
CASSGTGTGGSDTQYF
>TRBV12-3/TRBV12-4|many|-|TRBJ2-5
TGTGCCAGCAGTTGGGACACCCAAGAGACCCAGTACTTC
CASSWDTQETQYF
>TRBV14|many|-|TRBJ1-6
TGTGCCAGCAGCCAAGTGGGAACGTCACCCCTCCACTTT
CASSQVGTSPLHF
>TRBV30|-|-|TRBJ2-5
TGTGCCTGGAGCCGGGGGGCAGCGGAGACCCAGTACTTC
CAWSRGAAETQYF
>TRBV29-1|-|-|TRBJ2-7
TGCAGCGCAATTCTTGGCAGCTCCTACGAGCAGTACTTC
CSAILGSSYEQYF
>TRBV6-2/TRBV6-3|few|-|TRBJ1-5
TGTGCCAGCAGTTACCCTCCTCTGTACCGAATCAGCCCCCAGCATTTT
CASSYPPLYRISPQHF
>TRBV9|-|TRBD2|TRBJ2-1
TGTGCCAGCAGCGTATGGTCCAGAGGTGGCGGGGGTGAGCAGTTCTTC
CASSVWSRGGGGEQFF
>TRBV7-9|few|TRBD2|TRBJ2-1
TGTGCCAGCAGCCATTCTACGGGACTAGCGGGGGATTATGAGCAGTTCTTC
CASSHSTGLAGDYEQFF
>TRBV6-2/TRBV6-3|few|-|TRBJ1-4
TGTGCCAGCAGTAACCCGACAGGTCTAGCTCAAGAAAAACTGTTTTTT
CASSNPTGLAQEKLFF
>TRBV7-9|-|-|TRBJ1-3
TGTGCCAGCAGCTCCAGTGGTTCTGGAAACACCATATATTTT
CASSSSGSGNTIYF
>TRBV28|-|-|TRBJ2-3
TGTGCCAGCAGTCAGGGAGCCGGAGTGTTCCCATCCACAGATACGCAGTATTTT
CASSQGAGVFPSTDTQYF
>TRBV9|many|-|TRBJ2-3
TGTGCCAGCAGCCCGAGGCGGGGACAGAGCACAGATACGCAGTATTTT
CASSPRRGQSTDTQYF
>TRBV7-9|-|-|TRBJ1-5
TGTGCCAGCAGCCCAGGGTGGGGTGATCAGCCCCAGCATTTT
CASSPGWGDQPQHF
>TRBV6-1|-|TRBD2|TRBJ2-3
TGTGCCAGCAGTGGGGTAGCGGGGGCGGCAGATACGCAGTATTTT
CASSGVAGAADTQYF
>TRBV7-9|many|-|TRBJ2-7
TGTGCCAGCAGCTTAGGGGCCGTTCACGAGCAGTACTTC
CASSLGAVHEQYF
>TRBV12-3/TRBV12-4|-|TRBD1|TRBJ1-2
TGTGCCAGCGGTTGGGGGACAGGGGGCAATCATGGCTACACCTTC
CASGWGTGGNHGYTF
>TRBV5-1|-|TRBD1|TRBJ1-1
TGCGCCAGCAGCCCCCGACAGGGGGTGATTGAAGCTTTCTTT
CASSPRQGVIEAFF
>TRBV30|-|TRBD2|TRBJ2-7
TGTGCCTGGGCCGAAGCGGGAGCGGGGGGTTACGAGCAGTACTTC
CAWAEAGAGGYEQYF
>TRBV5-5|few|TRBD2|TRBJ2-1
TGTGCCGGCAGCTTGAGTCTAGCGGGAGTTGGTGAGCAGTTCTTC
CAGSLSLAGVGEQFF
>TRBV20-1|-|-|TRBJ1-2
TGCAGTGCTAGAGATCTCCAAAGATCTGGCCTGGGGGGCTACACCTTC
CSARDLQRSGLGGYTF
>TRBV10-1|-|-|TRBJ2-2
TGCGCCAGCAGAGCCATGTTGACCGGGGAGCTGTTTTTT
CASRAMLTGELFF
>TRBV20-1|-|TRBD2|TRBJ2-1
TGCAGTGCTAGTATCCTAGCGGGAGGGCCGGATGAGCAGTTCTTC
CSASILAGGPDEQFF
>TRBV6-4|-|-|TRBJ2-7
TGTGCCAGCAGCCCAAGGGGAGCCGAGGGGGACGAGCAGTACTTC
CASSPRGAEGDEQYF
>TRBV29-1|many|-|TRBJ2-5
TGCAGCGTTACTCGGACGGCCCAAGAGACCCAGTACTTC
CSVTRTAQETQYF
>TRBV30|few|-|TRBJ2-7
TGTGCCTGGAGTTTGACTTATCAGGTCACCCTCTACGAGCAGTACTTC
CAWSLTYQVTLYEQYF
>TRBV10-3|-|-|TRBJ2-7
TGTGCCATCAGTAAACGGGACGACGAGCAGTACTTC
CAISKRDDEQYF
>TRBV5-1|many|TRBD1|TRBJ1-1
TGCGCCAGCAGCTTAGTTAGGACAGGGGGCTACACTGAAGCTTTCTTT
CASSLVRTGGYTEAFF
>TRBV20-1|many|-|TRBJ2-1
TGCAGTCCGAACCGGGTGACCGGCAATGAGCAGTTCTTC
CSPNRVTGNEQFF
>TRBV20-1|-|-|TRBJ1-1
TGCAGTGCTAGAGGGGGGGGGGAAGCTTTCTTT
CSARGGGEAFF
>TRBV5-1|-|TRBD1|TRBJ1-4
TGCGCCAGCACAGGGACAGGGGCAACTAATGAAAAACTGTTTTTT
CASTGTGATNEKLFF
>TRBV19|-|TRBD2|TRBJ2-4
TGTGCCAGTAGCGGACATCTAGCGGGAGTCAAAAACATTCAGTACTTC
CASSGHLAGVKNIQYF
>TRBV12-3/TRBV12-4|many|TRBD2|TRBJ2-1
TGTGCCAGCAGTCCCCAAGGCGGGAGGACCGACAATGAGCAGTTCTTC
CASSPQGGRTDNEQFF
>TRBV20-1|many|-|TRBJ1-4
TGCAGTGCTAGAGATTCTAGGGGGTCAACTAATGAAAAACTGTTTTTT
CSARDSRGSTNEKLFF
>TRBV11-2|few|TRBD2|TRBJ2-1
TGTGCCTCCTCCTTTGGGGGACTAGCCAATGAGCAGTTCTTC
CASSFGGLANEQFF
>TRBV11-2|many|-|TRBJ2-7
TGTGCCAGCAGCTTCCTCACCTCCTACGAGCAGTACTTC
CASSFLTSYEQYF
>TRBV12-3/TRBV12-4|many|TRBD1|TRBJ1-2
TGTGCCAGCAGCACGACAGGGGACTATGGCTACACCTTC
CASSTTGDYGYTF
>TRBV24-1|many|-|TRBJ2-5
TGTGCCACCAGTGACCACAGGGAAGTCGGCGAGACCCAGTACTTC
CATSDHREVGETQYF
>TRBV12-3/TRBV12-4|few|-|TRBJ1-2
TGTGCCAGCAGTTTGGCAGGTGGATTGGGCTACACCTTC
CASSLAGGLGYTF
>TRBV28|many|-|TRBJ2-5
TGTGCCAGCAGTTTCGGTGGGCCCGAGGCCCAGTACTTC
CASSFGGPEAQYF
>TRBV9|few|-|TRBJ1-3
TGTGCCAGCAGCGCACCAGGCTCTGGAAACACCATATATTTT
CASSAPGSGNTIYF
>TRBV9|few|TRBD1|TRBJ1-2
TGTGCCAGCAGCGTAGTCCCGACAGGGGCCGGGAGAGGCTACACCTTC
CASSVVPTGAGRGYTF
>TRBV6-5|many|-|TRBJ2-7
TGTGCCAGCAGTGGAGACAGCTACGAGCAGTACTTC
CASSGDSYEQYF
>TRBV19|few|-|TRBJ1-5
TGTGCCAGTAGTATAAGGGCCGGGGGGCCCCAGCATTTT
CASSIRAGGPQHF
>TRBV20-1|few|TRBD2|TRBJ2-1
TGCAGTGCTAGAGATTTCGGGACTAGCGGGGGACGCAATGAGCAGTTCTTC
CSARDFGTSGGRNEQFF
>TRBV30|few|-|TRBJ1-5
TGTGCCTGGAGTAGCGGACAGAACAATCAGCCCCAGCATTTT
CAWSSGQNNQPQHF
>TRBV9|-|TRBD2|TRBJ2-5
TGTGCCAGCAGCGTAGACCTAGCGGGAGGAGGGGAGACCCAGTACTTC
CASSVDLAGGGETQYF
>TRBV5-8|-|-|TRBJ2-1
TGTGCCAGCAACGACTTTGGGGTGAGCTCCTACAATGAGCAGTTCTTC
CASNDFGVSSYNEQFF
>TRBV12-3/TRBV12-4|-|-|TRBJ2-7
TGTGCCAGCAGTCCCTACAAGTCCTACGAGCAGTACTTC
CASSPYKSYEQYF